This record covers a single T cell receptor beta chain. Generated by immunoSEQ multiplex PCR, the TCRdb table keeps only in-frame clones and is missing some. The repertoire has under 200,000 clones, more than 85% of them found once; the top ten carry 0.58%. The data belong to a study of blood T cell repertoires in COVID-19. Study at large: Sites across the United States, Italy and Spain contributed samples from acute and convalescent COVID-19. The analysed material was cDNA or gDNA that came from T cells, B-cell-depleted T cells, or PBMCs.

The V gene end was trimmed by 8 bases and the J gene end by 4 bases; junction bases not matched to a gene: 17. Germline CDR1 LGHNA, CDR2 YNFKEQ. The CDR3 covers 18 residues. V and J are TRBV4-2 and TRBJ1-3; TRBD1 aligns across 10 bases. This receptor was obtained from a man in his 60s with COVID-19, enrolled during active disease. The material sequenced was peripheral blood. The DNA for the CDR3 is TGTGCCAGCGCAAGCCGGGACAGGGGACTCAACTCAGGAAACACCATATATTTT. Protein: CASASRDRGLNSGNTIYF.